These T cell receptor beta chains were read from a single sample in a study of response to subunit inactivated influenza vaccine. One entry per CDR3 protein results from TCRdb running MiXCR on the RT-PCR reads. This table holds 560,000 or so distinct CDR3 sequences, around 8% found once. The source was PBMCs from blood, collected 23 to 25 months after vaccination. The receptors come from a man between 50 and 75 years old who received an inactivated influenza vaccine. CDR3s include the opening cysteine and the closing phenylalanine or tryptophan. The D gene is left open where the match is weak. Where a row states a size, it is once, few, many or the class of an expanded clone; other rows omit it.

clone_size: few; v_call: TRBV18; d_call: NA; j_call: TRBJ1-3; cdr3_aa: CASSREDYSGNTIYF; cdr3_nt: TGTGCCAGCTCACGAGAGGACTACTCTGGAAACACCATATATTTT
clone_size: many; v_call: TRBV12-3/TRBV12-4; d_call: NA; j_call: TRBJ1-5; cdr3_aa: CASSPYLGQPQHF; cdr3_nt: TGTGCCAGCAGCCCCTATCTGGGTCAGCCCCAGCATTTT
clone_size: NA; v_call: TRBV20-1; d_call: TRBD2; j_call: TRBJ2-3; cdr3_aa: CSARGTSGNTDTQYF; cdr3_nt: TGCAGTGCTAGGGGGACTAGCGGGAACACAGATACGCAGTATTTT
clone_size: many; v_call: TRBV12-3/TRBV12-4; d_call: NA; j_call: TRBJ1-4; cdr3_aa: CASSFSAANELKLFF; cdr3_nt: TGTGCCAGCAGTTTTAGTGCGGCGAACGAGTTGAAACTGTTTTTT
clone_size: NA; v_call: TRBV5-6; d_call: TRBD1; j_call: TRBJ1-5; cdr3_aa: CASSYYRDRMGRNQPQHF; cdr3_nt: TGTGCCAGCAGCTACTACCGGGACAGGATGGGACGCAATCAGCCCCAGCATTTT
clone_size: few; v_call: TRBV20-1; d_call: TRBD2; j_call: TRBJ2-3; cdr3_aa: CSAKGLAGGTVDTQYF; cdr3_nt: TGCAGTGCTAAAGGACTAGCGGGGGGGACTGTAGATACGCAGTATTTT
clone_size: NA; v_call: TRBV24-1; d_call: NA; j_call: TRBJ1-4; cdr3_aa: CATSDVNDEKLFF; cdr3_nt: TGTGCCACCAGTGACGTTAATGATGAAAAACTGTTTTTT
clone_size: few; v_call: TRBV28; d_call: NA; j_call: TRBJ2-4; cdr3_aa: CASSRPLAKNIQYF; cdr3_nt: TGTGCCAGCAGTCGGCCCCTAGCCAAAAACATTCAGTACTTC
clone_size: many; v_call: TRBV12-3/TRBV12-4; d_call: NA; j_call: TRBJ1-5; cdr3_aa: CASSFGGAGNQPQHF; cdr3_nt: TGTGCCAGCAGTTTTGGAGGGGCGGGCAATCAGCCCCAGCATTTT
clone_size: NA; v_call: TRBV7-2; d_call: TRBD1; j_call: TRBJ2-5; cdr3_aa: CASSLTTGGLAETQYF; cdr3_nt: TGTGCCAGCAGCTTAACGACAGGGGGACTCGCAGAGACCCAGTACTTC
clone_size: NA; v_call: TRBV5-1; d_call: TRBD1; j_call: TRBJ2-2; cdr3_aa: CASSFSRDRAGELFF; cdr3_nt: TGCGCCAGCAGCTTCTCCCGGGACAGGGCAGGGGAGCTGTTTTTT